The 7 T cell receptor beta chains presented below share a single source sample, sequenced in a study of control samples from healthy donors and cancer patients. Profiled with immunoSEQ multiplex PCR; TCRdb holds only in-frame clones, not every one. The sample holds 70,000 to 80,000 clones, 84% seen once. The specimen was blood. These receptors came from a man in his forties or fifties in good health.

The rearrangement uses TRBV3-1 (or the pseudogene TRBV3-2) and TRBJ2-7; 8 bases line up with TRBD2. This CDR3 has 14 residues. Per the germline V gene, CDR1 is LGHDT and CDR2 is YNNKEL (reference sequence). V shed 1 base, J shed 5 bases, and the junction held 4 bases outside the gene matches. CDR3: CASSQAGTSNEQYF. In DNA, the CDR3 is TGTGCCAGCAGCCAAGCCGGGACTAGTAACGAGCAGTACTTC.

J is TRBJ1-3 and V is TRBV25-1; weak D call: TRBD1 (6 bases). V was shortened by 2 bases and J by 5 bases, with 7 bases between the two germline ends. The CDR3 is 13 amino acids. From germline, CDR1 is MGHDK and CDR2 SYGVNS. This chain's CDR3 is CASSEGTRNTIYF. CDR3 nucleotide sequence: TGTGCCAGCAGTGAAGGGACAAGAAACACCATATATTTT.

The CDR3 nucleotides are TGTGCCAGCAGTTTATTGGACAGGAGCTACGAGCAGTACTTC. Its translation: CASSLLDRSYEQYF. The V and J genes are TRBV28 and TRBJ2-7, with 7 bases identical to TRBD1. The trim removed 1 base at V and 3 bases at J, leaving 3 bases unmatched. This CDR3 is built from 14 residues. Germline values: CDR1 MDHEN, CDR2 SYDVKM. Combining the CDR3 with reference TRBV28 and TRBJ2-7 gives the whole variable domain DVKVTQSSRYLVKRTGEKVFLECVQDMDHENMFWYRQDPGLGLRLIYFSYDVKMKEKGDIPEGYSVSREKKERFSLILESASTNQTSMYLCASSLLDRSYEQYFGPGTRLTVT.

J is TRBJ2-5 and V is TRBV29-1; unclear D gene. Trimming took 0 bases from V and 5 from J, leaving 13 bases between them. Germline values: CDR1 SQVTM, CDR2 ANQGSEA. The CDR3 has 14 residues. CDR3 DNA sequence: TGCAGCGTTGAAGATCTTAGGGCGCGGGAGACCCAGTACTTC. Amino acids: CSVEDLRARETQYF.

The chain couples TRBV6-5 to TRBJ1-5; 9 bases map to TRBD1. V dropped 5 bases and J dropped 6; count of bases not matched to a gene: 5. The V gene's germline CDR1 is MNHEY and CDR2 SVGAGI. The length of the CDR3 is 14 residues. The CDR3 sequence is CASSRGQGTQPQHF. In DNA, the CDR3 is TGTGCCAGCAGTCGAGGACAGGGGACTCAGCCCCAGCATTTT.

The V call is TRBV4-3, the J call TRBJ1-3; D is unresolved. The V gene lost 1 base and the J gene lost 2 bases, with 3 bases spanning the gap. The CDR3 runs to 13 residues. Germline CDR1 is LGHNA and CDR2 is YSLEER. The CDR3 sequence is CASSQGAGNTIYF. DNA of the CDR3: TGCGCCAGCAGCCAAGGTGCTGGAAACACCATATATTTT.

CDR3 bases: TGCGCCAGCAGCCAAGAACTGGGAACGGGCACTGAAGCTTTCTTT. Protein: CASSQELGTGTEAFF. The chain recombines TRBV4-3 with TRBJ1-1; D is unclear. CDR1 and CDR2 from the germline V gene are LGHNA and YSLEER. There are 15 residues in the CDR3. The V end lost 0 bases, the J end lost 4 bases, and 12 bases lay between the germline ends.